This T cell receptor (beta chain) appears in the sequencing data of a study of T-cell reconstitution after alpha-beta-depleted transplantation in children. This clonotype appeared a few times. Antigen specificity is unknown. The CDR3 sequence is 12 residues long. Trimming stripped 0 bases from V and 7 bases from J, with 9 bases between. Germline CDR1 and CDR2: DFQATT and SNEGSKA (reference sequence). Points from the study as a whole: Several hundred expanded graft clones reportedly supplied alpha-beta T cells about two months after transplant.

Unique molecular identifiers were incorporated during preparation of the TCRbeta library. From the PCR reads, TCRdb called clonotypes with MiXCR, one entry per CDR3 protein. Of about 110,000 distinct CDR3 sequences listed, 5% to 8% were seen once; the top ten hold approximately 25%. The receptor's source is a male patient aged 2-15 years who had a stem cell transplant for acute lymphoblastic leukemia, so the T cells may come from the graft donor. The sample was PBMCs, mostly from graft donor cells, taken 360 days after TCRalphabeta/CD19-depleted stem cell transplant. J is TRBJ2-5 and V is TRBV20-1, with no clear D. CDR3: CSARELWGTQYF. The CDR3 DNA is TGCAGTGCTAGAGAGTTGTGGGGGACCCAGTACTTC.